The 20 T cell receptor beta chains below were found in one sample sequenced in a study of cytomegalovirus exposure and HLA in healthy donors. Assay used: immunoSEQ multiplex PCR; TCRdb lists only in-frame clones, some missing. The table shows 100,000 to 150,000 clones, with roughly 95% occurring only once. The sequencing input was PBMCs. The receptor source for this set is a man in his late teens or twenties in good health and CMV-seronegative.

The genes are TRBV5-1 and TRBJ2-1, with a possible D match to TRBD1 (6 bases). The CDR3 has 16 residues. The V end was cut by 1 base, the J end by 0 bases, with 11 bases between. The germline gives CDR1 SGHRS, CDR2 YFSETQ. CDR3 in DNA: TGCGCCAGCAGCTTGTCAACAGGGAGCTCCTACAATGAGCAGTTCTTC. Its translation is CASSLSTGSSYNEQFF.

The chain carries TRBV10-3 and TRBJ1-2, with a possible D match to TRBD1 (5 bases). Germline V gives CDR1 ENHRY, CDR2 SYGVKD. V dropped 2 bases and J dropped 8 bases, with 9 bases sitting between them. The CDR3 sequence is 12 residues long. The CDR3: CAISEGGEGYTF. The CDR3 nucleotides read TGTGCCATCAGTGAGGGGGGGGAAGGCTACACCTTC.

CDR3 sequence reads: CASSRRGGTMNTEAFF. CDR3 DNA sequence: TGTGCCAGCAGTCGCAGGGGCGGAACTATGAACACTGAAGCTTTCTTT. V and J are TRBV27 and TRBJ1-1; TRBD1 might be the D (6 bases). The length of the CDR3 is 16 residues. V lost 5 bases and J lost 0, with 16 bases in between. The germline V gene has CDR1 MNHEY and CDR2 SMNVEV (reference sequence).

This clone appeared once. The chain recombines TRBV6-6 with TRBJ1-3; the match to TRBD1 covers 9 bases. From germline, CDR1 is MNHNY and CDR2 SVGAGI (reference sequence). The V and J ends lost 4 bases and 9 bases, in that order; junction bases with no gene match: 10. CDR3 length: 15 amino acids. CDR3 sequence reads: CASSSQPGQGLTIYF. CDR3 DNA: TGTGCCAGCAGTTCCCAACCGGGACAGGGTCTCACCATATATTTT.

The chain carries TRBV28 and TRBJ1-2; 7 nucleotides match TRBD1. Per the germline V gene, CDR1 is MDHEN and CDR2 is SYDVKM. The CDR3 is 17 amino acids. Trimming removed 6 bases from V and 2 bases from J; junction bases left unmatched: 15. CDR3 nucleotides: TGTGCCAGCAGCCTACGGTTGGGGGGCAGGGGGAACTATGGCTACACCTTC. This gives the protein CASSLRLGGRGNYGYTF.

This clone has just one count. One junction end disagrees with the germline gene, perhaps due to a read error. The gene calls are TRBV5-4 and TRBJ2-3; 7 positions match TRBD2. The CDR3 runs 15 residues. CDR1 and CDR2 from the germline V gene are SGHNT and YYREEE (reference sequence). This CDR3 is CASSLGGTSTDTQYF. Written as DNA, the CDR3 is TGTGCCAGCAGTTTGGGGGGGACTAGCACAGATACGCAGTATTTT.

The chain couples TRBV9 to TRBJ2-2, with 8 bases lining up with TRBD2. The CDR3 length is 15 residues. The germline gives CDR1 SGDLS, CDR2 YYNGEE. The V segment lost 3 bases and the J segment 7 bases; nucleotides outside the gene matches: 8. CDR3 region: CASSEGAGEGGELFF. CDR3 sequence (DNA): TGTGCCAGCAGCGAAGGAGCGGGAGAAGGCGGGGAGCTGTTTTTT.

This clone was recorded once. The V gene is TRBV13, the J gene TRBJ2-7; 9 bases are a match to TRBD1. J was trimmed by 1 base and V by 5 bases; bases with no gene match: 3. CDR1 and CDR2 from the germline V gene are PRHDT and FYEKMQ (reference sequence). The CDR3 totals 14 residues. The CDR3 region is CASSPGQGSYEQYF. The CDR3 DNA sequence: TGTGCCAGCAGCCCCGGACAGGGGTCCTACGAGCAGTACTTC.

This chain uses TRBV19 with TRBJ1-1, with D uncertain. The CDR3 contains 15 residues. V dropped 3 bases and J dropped 1 base, with 12 bases sitting between them. Per the germline V gene, CDR1 is LNHDA and CDR2 is SQIVND (reference sequence). The CDR3 sequence: CASSISADTNTEAFF. Here the CDR3 DNA reads TGTGCCAGTAGTATTTCGGCAGACACGAACACTGAAGCTTTCTTT.

This chain links TRBV5-6 with TRBJ2-5; 11 nucleotides align to TRBD1. From germline, CDR1 is SGHDT and CDR2 YYEEEE. CDR3 length: 16 residues. With V trimmed by 3 bases and J by 5 bases, 9 bases remained unmatched. The CDR3 loop is CASSWGGQGAWETQYF. CDR3 DNA: TGTGCCAGCAGCTGGGGAGGACAGGGGGCATGGGAGACCCAGTACTTC.

In nucleotides, the CDR3 is TGTGCCAGCAGCCACGCAGGGGGCGGGGGCACTGAAGCTTTCTTT. This sequence encodes CASSHAGGGGTEAFF. J is TRBJ1-1 and V is TRBV4-2, with 8 nucleotides matching TRBD1. There are 15 residues in the CDR3. Germline-derived CDR1 and CDR2 are LGHNA and YNFKEQ. V shed 3 bases and J 4 bases; nucleotides not matched to a gene: 7.

The V and J genes are TRBV18 and TRBJ1-1, with TRBD1 as a possible D gene (5 bases). This CDR3 is built from 15 residues. Germline CDR1 KGHSH, CDR2 LQKENI. Trimming pared 3 bases from V and 7 bases from J, leaving 18 bases between. The CDR3 nucleotides read TGTGCCAGCTCACCTGAAAGGGGAGGTCGTGGTGAAGCTTTCTTT. It is translated as CASSPERGGRGEAFF.

The J gene is TRBJ1-4, the V gene TRBV6-1; D is uncertain. The CDR3 totals 15 residues. Germline CDR1 is MNHNS and CDR2 is SASEGT. The germline V and J ends were trimmed by 3 bases and 5 bases, with 13 bases remaining between them. The CDR3 DNA follows: TGTGCCAGCAGTGAGCGACGGGTTACGAATGAAAAACTGTTTTTT. The encoded protein is CASSERRVTNEKLFF.

The rearrangement links TRBV7-8 to TRBJ2-2; 7 bases agree with TRBD1. Germline V CDR1 and CDR2: SGHVS, FQNEAQ. The CDR3 spans 17 residues. Trimming removed 0 bases from V and 4 bases from J; junction bases left unmatched: 8. CDR3 amino acids: CASSLAGQRMITGELFF. In DNA form, the CDR3 reads TGTGCCAGCAGCTTAGCGGGACAGAGAATGATCACCGGGGAGCTGTTTTTT.

The J gene is TRBJ1-1, the V gene TRBV4-3; D unresolved. Looked up from germline, CDR1 is LGHNA and CDR2 is YSLEER. CDR3 length: 13 amino acids. Trimming removed 0 bases from V and 8 bases from J, with 10 bases in between. The CDR3 DNA reads as TGCGCCAGCAGCCAAGATCGGGGTCTGGAAGCTTTCTTT. This gives the protein CASSQDRGLEAFF.

This clone has a single count. The genes are TRBV7-9 and TRBJ1-5; 10 bases map to TRBD1. V dropped 3 bases and J dropped 5; count of bases not matched to a gene: 10. The CDR3 consists of 17 residues. CDR1 and CDR2 (germline): SEHNR, FQNEAQ (reference sequence). The CDR3 DNA follows: TGTGCCAGCAGCTTGGGACAGGGGCCCGCGGGGCATCAGCCCCAGCATTTT. It codes for CASSLGQGPAGHQPQHF.

V and J are TRBV4-3 and TRBJ2-1; 9 nucleotides align to TRBD2. The V gene end was trimmed by 0 bases and the J gene end by 8 bases; junction bases not matched to a gene: 2. This CDR3 region has 14 residues. Germline V gene sequence: CDR1 LGHNA, CDR2 YSLEER. CDR3 region: CASSQEASGDEQFF. CDR3 sequence (DNA): TGCGCCAGCAGCCAAGAGGCTAGCGGGGATGAGCAGTTCTTC.

V gene TRBV19 combines with J gene TRBJ2-7, with TRBD1 identical over 8 bases. The CDR3 is 16 amino acids. J gave up 1 base and V 3 bases, and 8 bases lay outside the gene matches. Germline V gene lookup returns CDR1 LNHDA and CDR2 SQIVND (reference sequence). CDR3 amino acids: CASSISGQVTSYEQYF. The CDR3 nucleotides read TGTGCCAGTAGTATCTCGGGACAGGTGACTTCCTACGAGCAGTACTTC.

V gene TRBV7-2 combines with J gene TRBJ1-5; 7 nucleotides align to TRBD1. The CDR3 loop spans 15 amino acids. Germline CDR1 SGHTA, CDR2 FQGNSA. V gave up 5 bases and J gave up 2 bases; unmatched junction bases: 6. The CDR3 region is CASSPRGRGNQPQHF. The CDR3 coding sequence is TGTGCCAGCAGCCCGAGGGGGCGAGGCAATCAGCCCCAGCATTTT.

This chain joins TRBV4-1 and TRBJ2-7, with a possible D match to TRBD1 (5 bases). The CDR3 is 14 residues long. Looked up from germline, CDR1 is MGHRA and CDR2 is YSYEKL. Trimming removed 5 bases from V and 5 bases from J, with 16 bases in between. The CDR3 coding sequence is TGCGCCAGCAGCGCTCGCTTGGCAGGGAACGAGCAGTACTTC. It codes for CASSARLAGNEQYF.